The 10 T cell receptor beta chains below were found in one sample sequenced in a study of identical twins (dated by TCRdb to 2016 to 2017). The library was built by means of 5' RACE. These reads were obtained on an Illumina HiSeq 2000. TCRdb trimmed the raw reads at Q25, called clones with MiXCR and kept productive beta chains. For every CDR3 protein sequence, its rows merge into one entry that carries the most common genes and DNA. For this sample there are around 1.7 million distinct CDR3 sequences; under 35% appear just once. About 0.27% of the sample goes to the ten largest clones. The sequencing sample was made of cord blood. These receptors were taken from a newborn girl in good health.

The sample holds a few counts of this clonotype. The chain joins TRBV27 to TRBJ2-1, with 9 bases fitting TRBD2. Germline trimming cut 2 bases from V and 7 bases from J; bases unmatched to any gene: 6. CDR1 is MNHEY, CDR2 SMNVEV, per germline (reference sequence). This CDR3 is 15 amino acids long. The CDR3 nucleotides are TGTGCCAGCAGTTTACTGGACAGCGGGGGGAATGAGCAGTTCTTC. Protein: CASSLLDSGGNEQFF.

This clonotype turned up a few times. The chain uses TRBV4-1 and TRBJ2-3; a possible D gene is TRBD2 (6 bases). Between the trimmed V and J ends, which lost 1 base and 1 base, there was a span of 9 bases. CDR1 MGHRA and CDR2 YSYEKL come from the germline V gene. The CDR3 is 15 amino acids. The CDR3 sequence is CASSQVASGTDTQYF. The DNA for the CDR3 is TGCGCCAGCAGCCAAGTAGCTAGCGGCACAGATACGCAGTATTTT.

The rearrangement links TRBV20-1 to TRBJ1-5, with unresolved D. Germline V gives CDR1 DFQATT, CDR2 SNEGSKA (reference sequence). Trimming pared 3 bases from V and 3 bases from J, leaving 9 bases between. CDR3 length: 13 residues. CDR3 nucleotides: TGCAGTGCTAGCCCCGGGATCAATCAGCCCCAGCATTTT. Its protein is CSASPGINQPQHF.

The chain's CDR3 is CSAPWEGRTGKLFF. Here the CDR3 DNA reads TGCAGTGCCCCCTGGGAGGGCCGCACGGGAAAACTGTTTTTT. This chain uses TRBV20-1 with TRBJ1-4, with no clear D. Per the germline V gene, CDR1 is DFQATT and CDR2 is SNEGSKA (reference sequence). V was trimmed by 6 bases and J by 10 bases, leaving 21 bases between them. The CDR3 runs to 14 residues.

The chain combines TRBV5-4 with TRBJ2-3; D possibly corresponds to TRBD1 (6 bases). This CDR3 spans 15 amino acids. The ends were cut back, 3 bases at V and 3 bases at J, with 14 bases in the middle. Germline assignment: CDR1 SGHNT and CDR2 YYREEE (reference sequence). CDR3 protein: CASSCRGRVTDTQYF. CDR3 nucleotides: TGTGCCAGCAGCTGCAGGGGCAGGGTGACAGATACGCAGTATTTT.

This clonotype was counted between two and nine times. The chain is built from TRBV28 and TRBJ1-5; tentative D call: TRBD1 (5 bases). The CDR3 runs 15 residues. Germline V CDR1 and CDR2: MDHEN, SYDVKM. V gave up 2 bases and J gave up 2 bases, with 10 bases separating them. Here the CDR3 DNA reads TGTGCCAGCAGTTTAACGCAGGGTCGCAATCAGCCCCAGCATTTT. This gives the protein CASSLTQGRNQPQHF. Combining the CDR3 with reference TRBV28 and TRBJ1-5 gives the whole variable domain DVKVTQSSRYLVKRTGEKVFLECVQDMDHENMFWYRQDPGLGLRLIYFSYDVKMKEKGDIPEGYSVSREKKERFSLILESASTNQTSMYLCASSLTQGRNQPQHFGDGTRLSIL.

This clonotype appeared many times. This chain uses TRBV24-1 with TRBJ2-3; possible D gene TRBD1, 5 bases. The CDR3 loop spans 13 amino acids. CDR1 and CDR2 from the germline V gene are KGHDR and SFDVKD. Trimming took 0 bases from V and 5 from J, leaving 5 bases between them. The CDR3 region is CATSDLRGDTQYF. The CDR3, as DNA: TGTGCCACCAGTGATTTGAGGGGAGATACGCAGTATTTT.

The chain couples TRBV7-9 to TRBJ1-1, with D tentatively TRBD1 (5 bases). V lost 1 base and J lost 3, with 15 bases in between. Germline V CDR1 and CDR2: SEHNR, FQNEAQ (reference sequence). The CDR3 totals 16 residues. The CDR3 DNA reads as TGTGCCAGCAGCTTAGGGGGACTGACAGTGGACACTGAAGCTTTCTTT. Protein sequence: CASSLGGLTVDTEAFF.

Turning to this clonotype: A junction boundary mismatches the germline segment, possibly from a read error. The chain joins TRBV2 to TRBJ2-7, with D perhaps TRBD1 (6 bases). This CDR3 is 14 amino acids long. The germline gives CDR1 SNHLY, CDR2 FYNNEI. CDR3 amino acids: CASREDRNSYEQYF. The CDR3 DNA reads TGTGCCAGCAGAGAAGACAGGAACTCCTACGAGCAGTACTTC.

The chain has TRBV7-9 and TRBJ2-3; D not certain. CDR3 length: 16 residues. The germline CDR1 and CDR2 sequences are SEHNR and FQNEAQ (reference sequence). V lost 3 bases and J lost 0, with 13 bases in between. CDR3 DNA: TGTGCCAGCAGCTTGGCCCAGGCCTCTAGCACAGATACGCAGTATTTT. The encoded protein is CASSLAQASSTDTQYF. The full variable domain, its missing parts supplied by reference TRBV7-9 and TRBJ2-3, is DTGVSQNPRHKITKRGQNVTFRCDPISEHNRLYWYRQTLGQGPEFLTYFQNEAQLEKSRLLSDRFSAERPKGSFSTLEIQRTEQGDSAMYLCASSLAQASSTDTQYFGPGTRLTVL.